What follows are 23 T cell receptor beta chains derived from one specimen sequenced in a study of blood T cell repertoires in COVID-19. Libraries were prepared by immunoSEQ multiplex PCR; TCRdb keeps only in-frame clonotypes and omits some of them. The table lists about 220,000 clones, 70% to 90% of them singletons. The specimen sequenced was peripheral blood. These TCRs come from a man aged 50-60 years who had recovered from COVID-19.

The CDR3 reads CASSTDRGSNYGYTF. The CDR3 nucleotides are TGTGCCAGCAGTACCGACCGGGGGTCTAACTATGGCTACACCTTC. The chain recombines TRBV6-2 or TRBV6-3 with TRBJ1-2, with a possible D match to TRBD1 (5 bases). The germline V gene has CDR1 MNHEY and CDR2 SVGEGT. V was clipped by 5 bases and J by 0 bases, with 13 bases between them. The CDR3 spans 15 residues.

This rearrangement joins TRBV6-5 to TRBJ1-2; D not resolved. Trimming cost V 7 bases and J 0 bases, with 9 bases left between them. The length of the CDR3 is 13 residues. Germline V gene sequence: CDR1 MNHEY, CDR2 SVGAGI. The CDR3 protein is CASILTSNYGYTF. CDR3 DNA: TGTGCCAGCATTTTGACATCTAACTATGGCTACACCTTC.

The V and J genes are TRBV18 and TRBJ1-1, with 8 bases lining up with TRBD1. Germline loops: CDR1 KGHSH, CDR2 LQKENI. V trimming: 3 bases; J trimming: 11 bases; junction bases outside the gene matches: 8. The CDR3 has 13 residues. The CDR3 DNA follows: TGTGCCAGCTCACCTCCGAAGACAGGGGAGGCTTTCTTT. Its protein product is CASSPPKTGEAFF.

The CDR3 loop reads CASSLGLAGVRTDTQYF. The CDR3 DNA reads as TGTGCCAGCAGCTTAGGACTAGCGGGAGTCCGGACAGATACGCAGTATTTT. This chain uses TRBV7-9 with TRBJ2-3, with TRBD2 matching over 12 bases. V was clipped by 1 base and J by 3 bases; unmatched bases: 5. The V gene's germline CDR1 is SEHNR and CDR2 FQNEAQ (reference sequence). The CDR3 consists of 17 residues. Combining the CDR3 with reference TRBV7-9 and TRBJ2-3 gives the whole variable domain DTGVSQNPRHKITKRGQNVTFRCDPISEHNRLYWYRQTLGQGPEFLTYFQNEAQLEKSRLLSDRFSAERPKGSFSTLEIQRTEQGDSAMYLCASSLGLAGVRTDTQYFGPGTRLTVL.

The chain uses TRBV18 and TRBJ1-1; TRBD1 matches at 8 bases. CDR1 and CDR2 (germline): KGHSH, LQKENI. The CDR3 has 15 residues. The ends lost 3 bases at V and 0 bases at J; junction bases unmatched: 3. The CDR3 protein is CASSPGTGMNTEAFF. The CDR3 nucleotides read TGTGCCAGCTCACCCGGGACAGGCATGAACACTGAAGCTTTCTTT.

The gene calls are TRBV7-6 and TRBJ2-5; no clear D gene. Germline V gene lookup returns CDR1 SGHVS and CDR2 FNYEAQ. V was clipped by 1 base and J by 2 bases, with 8 bases between them. The CDR3 consists of 14 residues. Here the CDR3 DNA reads TGTGCCAGCAGCTTAGGGGTGCGGCAAGAGACCCAGTACTTC. It encodes CASSLGVRQETQYF.

The chain couples TRBV7-2 to TRBJ2-5; D remains unclear. The CDR3 covers 13 residues. V lost 6 bases, J lost 4 bases, and 12 bases lay in between. The germline V gene encodes CDR1 SGHTA and CDR2 FQGNSA. The CDR3 bases are TGTGCCAGCAGGAACTTAGTAGTAGAGACCCAGTACTTC. It translates to CASRNLVVETQYF.

V gene TRBV7-2 combines with J gene TRBJ2-1; D uncertain. V gave up 4 bases and J gave up 10 bases, with 14 bases separating them. The length of the CDR3 is 13 residues. Germline lookup yields CDR1 SGHTA and CDR2 FQGNSA. DNA for the CDR3: TGTGCCAGCAGCTCTTCCTCTCTGGAGGAGCAGTTCTTC. Translating it yields CASSSSSLEEQFF.

This sequence joins TRBV29-1 and TRBJ2-1; 8 bases agree with TRBD1. This CDR3 comprises 14 residues. Unmatched junction bases numbered 10, after V lost 7 bases and J lost 5 bases. CDR1 and CDR2 (germline): SQVTM, ANQGSEA. In nucleotides, the CDR3 is TGCAGCGGTAGCCGGGACAGGAGGAACAATGAGCAGTTCTTC. Protein: CSGSRDRRNNEQFF.

The CDR3 nucleotides read TGTGCCAGCTCACCGGGGTCGGGGGGAGAGACCCAGTACTTC. As protein: CASSPGSGGETQYF. The chain recombines TRBV18 with TRBJ2-5, with 7 bases matching TRBD2. This CDR3 is built from 14 residues. J lost 4 bases, V lost 3 bases, and 5 bases had no gene match. From germline, CDR1 is KGHSH and CDR2 LQKENI.

The chain uses TRBV5-8 and TRBJ2-1; 7 nucleotides match TRBD2. With 3 bases clipped from V and 3 bases from J, the junction kept 6 bases outside the gene matches. The CDR3 is 15 amino acids. CDR1 and CDR2 from the germline V gene are SGHTS and YDEGEE. The chain's CDR3 is CASSSLVAGYNEQFF. The DNA for the CDR3 is TGTGCCAGCAGCTCGCTGGTAGCGGGCTACAATGAGCAGTTCTTC.

J is TRBJ2-7 and V is TRBV2; 13 nucleotides agree with TRBD2. CDR1 is SNHLY, CDR2 FYNNEI, per germline. After removal of 6 bases from V and 8 bases from J, the junction contained 10 bases not matched to a gene. CDR3 length: 15 residues. CDR3 bases: TGTGCCAGCAGCATTGGACTAGCGGGAGTGAGGAAGCAGTACTTC. Translation: CASSIGLAGVRKQYF.

This chain connects TRBV7-9 to TRBJ1-1; tentatively, D is TRBD1 (5 bases). CDR3 length: 13 amino acids. The germline CDR1 and CDR2 sequences are SEHNR and FQNEAQ (reference sequence). Trimming left V 4 bases short and J 1 base short, with 7 bases between. CDR3 region: CASSSQGNTEAFF. The CDR3 nucleotides read TGTGCCAGCAGCTCCCAGGGGAACACTGAAGCTTTCTTT.

V gene TRBV5-4 combines with J gene TRBJ2-5; a possible D gene is TRBD1 (7 bases). Germline V gives CDR1 SGHNT, CDR2 YYREEE (reference sequence). The CDR3 is 14 residues long. V lost 5 bases and J 5 bases, leaving 16 bases between the germline ends. CDR3: CASSQGGGLETQYF. DNA for the CDR3: TGTGCCAGCAGTCAGGGGGGTGGGTTGGAGACCCAGTACTTC.

The chain couples TRBV6-2 or TRBV6-3 to TRBJ2-3; 12 bases match TRBD2. The germline V gene has CDR1 MNHEY and CDR2 SVGEGT. This CDR3 contains 17 residues. V lost 2 bases to trimming and J lost 0 bases; unmatched junction nucleotides: 3. This CDR3 is CASSYRGLAGSTDTQYF. The CDR3 nucleotides read TGTGCCAGCAGTTACCGCGGACTAGCGGGGAGCACAGATACGCAGTATTTT.

The chain is built from TRBV19 and TRBJ1-3; tentative D call: TRBD1 (6 bases). CDR3 length: 15 amino acids. V shed 6 bases and J shed 0 bases, with 12 bases lying between them. CDR1 LNHDA and CDR2 SQIVND come from the germline V gene (reference sequence). The CDR3 sequence is CASSSPRGSGNTIYF. DNA of the CDR3: TGTGCCAGTAGCTCCCCCAGGGGCTCTGGAAACACCATATATTTT. Supplemented by reference TRBV19 and TRBJ1-3, the full variable domain reads DGGITQSPKYLFRKEGQNVTLSCEQNLNHDAMYWYRQDPGQGLRLIYYSQIVNDFQKGDIAEGYSVSREKKESFPLTVTSAQKNPTAFYLCASSSPRGSGNTIYFGEGSWLTVV.

The chain couples TRBV19 to TRBJ2-2; D uncertain. CDR1 and CDR2 from the germline V gene are LNHDA and SQIVND (reference sequence). The CDR3 contains 12 residues. Trimming shortened V by 4 bases and J by 6 bases, and 6 bases separated the two germline ends. The CDR3 loop reads CASSTTSGELFF. The CDR3 nucleotides read TGTGCCAGTAGTACTACGTCCGGGGAGCTGTTTTTT.

The chain joins TRBV23-1 to TRBJ2-2, with TRBD2 matching over 8 bases. TRBV23-1 is labeled an ORF, and its function is uncertain. This CDR3 has 21 amino acids. Trimming removed 0 bases from V and 3 bases from J; junction bases left unmatched: 18. The CDR3 loop is CASSQSGGAPRTGWYTGELFF. The CDR3 region has the DNA TGCGCCAGCAGTCAATCCGGGGGGGCCCCTCGTACAGGGTGGTACACCGGGGAGCTGTTTTTT.

V gene TRBV12-3 or TRBV12-4 combines with J gene TRBJ1-4; D unclear. Trimming removed 5 bases from V and 11 bases from J, with 12 bases in between. The CDR3 sequence is 12 residues long. CDR3 protein: CASSPSIRKLFF. Written as DNA, the CDR3 is TGTGCCAGCAGTCCGTCAATTCGGAAACTGTTTTTT.

The rearrangement links TRBV12-3 or TRBV12-4 to TRBJ2-7; the match to TRBD2 covers 8 bases. J lost 1 base, V lost 8 bases, and 4 bases had no gene match. The CDR3 runs to 13 residues. CDR3 sequence reads: CASHPSGSYEQYF. CDR3 coding DNA: TGTGCCAGCCACCCTAGCGGGTCCTACGAGCAGTACTTC.

The chain employs TRBV10-2 and TRBJ2-6; D uncertain. V lost 6 bases and J lost 0, with 9 bases in between. Germline loops: CDR1 WSHSY, CDR2 SAAADI. The CDR3 loop spans 15 amino acids. The CDR3 region has the DNA TGCGCCAGCAGCACACCAGGCTCTGGGGCCAACGTCCTGACTTTC. Translation gives CASSTPGSGANVLTF.

The chain links TRBV5-8 to TRBJ1-5; weak D call: TRBD1 (5 bases). Trimming removed 3 bases at V and 5 bases at J, with 12 bases between. The CDR3 loop spans 14 amino acids. The germline CDR1 and CDR2 sequences are SGHTS and YDEGEE. The CDR3 sequence: CASSSRQGHQPQHF. The CDR3 region has the DNA TGTGCCAGCAGCTCTCGGCAGGGCCATCAGCCCCAGCATTTT.

The chain employs TRBV18 and TRBJ2-1; 16 bases are shared with TRBD2. V shed 2 bases, J shed 8 bases, and the junction held 6 bases outside the gene matches. Germline CDR1 KGHSH, CDR2 LQKENI. The CDR3 consists of 17 residues. This CDR3 reads CASSPVMGLAGGDEQFF. For the CDR3, the DNA is TGTGCCAGCTCACCAGTCATGGGACTAGCGGGAGGGGATGAGCAGTTCTTC.